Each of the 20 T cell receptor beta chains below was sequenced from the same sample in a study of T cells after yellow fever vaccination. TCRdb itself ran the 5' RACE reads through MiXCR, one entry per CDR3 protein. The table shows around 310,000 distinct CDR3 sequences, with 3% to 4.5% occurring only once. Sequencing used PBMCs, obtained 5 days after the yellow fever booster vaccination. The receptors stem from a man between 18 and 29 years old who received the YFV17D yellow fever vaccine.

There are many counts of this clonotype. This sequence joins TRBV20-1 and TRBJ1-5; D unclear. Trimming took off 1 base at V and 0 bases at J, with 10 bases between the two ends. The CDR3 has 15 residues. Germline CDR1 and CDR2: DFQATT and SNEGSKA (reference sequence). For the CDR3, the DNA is TGCAGTGCTAGAGTGCATACAGCTAGCAATCAGCCCCAGCATTTT. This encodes CSARVHTASNQPQHF.

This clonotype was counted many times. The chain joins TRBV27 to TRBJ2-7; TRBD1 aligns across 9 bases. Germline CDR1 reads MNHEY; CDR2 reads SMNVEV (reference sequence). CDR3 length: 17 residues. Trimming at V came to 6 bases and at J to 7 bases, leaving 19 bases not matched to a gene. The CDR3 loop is CASSSSPPGQGPREQYV. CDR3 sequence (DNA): TGTGCCAGCAGCTCCTCCCCTCCGGGACAGGGCCCGAGGGAGCAGTACGTC.

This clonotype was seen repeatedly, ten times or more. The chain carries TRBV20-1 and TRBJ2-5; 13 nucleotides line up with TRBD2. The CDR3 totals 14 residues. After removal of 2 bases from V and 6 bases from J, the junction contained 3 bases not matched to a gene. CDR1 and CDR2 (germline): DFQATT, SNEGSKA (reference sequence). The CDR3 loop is CSARTSGGAKTQYF. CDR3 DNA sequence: TGCAGTGCTAGAACTAGCGGGGGGGCAAAGACCCAGTACTTC.

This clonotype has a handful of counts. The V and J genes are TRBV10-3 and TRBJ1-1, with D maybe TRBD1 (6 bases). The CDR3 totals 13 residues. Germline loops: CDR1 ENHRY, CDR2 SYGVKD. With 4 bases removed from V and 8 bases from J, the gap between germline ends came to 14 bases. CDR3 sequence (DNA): TGTGCCATCAGTGCGGTCGGGGGCGGGGAAGCTTTCTTT. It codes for CAISAVGGGEAFF.

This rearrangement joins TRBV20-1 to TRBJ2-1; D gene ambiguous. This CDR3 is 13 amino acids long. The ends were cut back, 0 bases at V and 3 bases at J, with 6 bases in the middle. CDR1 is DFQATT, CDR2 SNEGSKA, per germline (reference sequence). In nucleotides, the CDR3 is TGCAGTGCTAGAGACTACCGCTACAATGAGCAGTTCTTC. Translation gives CSARDYRYNEQFF.

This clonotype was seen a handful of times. The CDR3 DNA sequence: TGTGCCAGCAGCTCCACCCCGGGACAGTCGGAACCCGAGCAGTACTTC. Its translation: CASSSTPGQSEPEQYF. The genes are TRBV7-2 and TRBJ2-7; 7 positions agree with TRBD1. The length of the CDR3 is 16 residues. After removal of 4 bases from V and 6 bases from J, the junction contained 15 bases not matched to a gene. Germline V gene lookup returns CDR1 SGHTA and CDR2 FQGNSA.

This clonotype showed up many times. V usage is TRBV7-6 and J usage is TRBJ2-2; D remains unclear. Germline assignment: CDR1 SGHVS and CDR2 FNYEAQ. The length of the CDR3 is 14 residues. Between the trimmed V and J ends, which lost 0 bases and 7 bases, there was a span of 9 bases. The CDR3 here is CASSLAHKDGELFF. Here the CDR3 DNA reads TGTGCCAGCAGCTTAGCGCATAAGGACGGGGAGCTGTTTTTT.

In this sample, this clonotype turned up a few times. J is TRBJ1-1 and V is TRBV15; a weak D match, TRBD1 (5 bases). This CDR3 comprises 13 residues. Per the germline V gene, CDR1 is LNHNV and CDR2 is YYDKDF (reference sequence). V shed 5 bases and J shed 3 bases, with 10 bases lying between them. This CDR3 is CATSAQGDTEAFF. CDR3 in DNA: TGTGCCACCAGCGCCCAGGGTGACACTGAAGCTTTCTTT.

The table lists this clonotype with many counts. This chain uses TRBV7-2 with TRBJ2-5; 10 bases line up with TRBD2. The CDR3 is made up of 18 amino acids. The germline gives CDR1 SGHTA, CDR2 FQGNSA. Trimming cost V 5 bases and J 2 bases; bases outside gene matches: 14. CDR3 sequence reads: CASSPAFTAGGPQETQYF. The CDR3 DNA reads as TGTGCCAGCAGCCCTGCCTTTACAGCGGGGGGGCCGCAAGAGACCCAGTACTTC. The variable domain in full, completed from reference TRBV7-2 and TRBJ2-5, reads GAGVSQSPSNKVTEKGKDVELRCDPISGHTALYWYRQSLGQGLEFLIYFQGNSAPDKSGLPSDRFSAERTGGSVSTLTIQRTQQEDSAVYLCASSPAFTAGGPQETQYFGPGTRLLVL.

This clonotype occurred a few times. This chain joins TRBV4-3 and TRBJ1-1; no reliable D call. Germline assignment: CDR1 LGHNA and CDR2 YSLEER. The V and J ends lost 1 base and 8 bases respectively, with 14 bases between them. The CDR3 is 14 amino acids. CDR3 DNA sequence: TGCGCCAGCAGCCAAGGGTATAACGGGGTGGAAGCTTTCTTT. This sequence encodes CASSQGYNGVEAFF.

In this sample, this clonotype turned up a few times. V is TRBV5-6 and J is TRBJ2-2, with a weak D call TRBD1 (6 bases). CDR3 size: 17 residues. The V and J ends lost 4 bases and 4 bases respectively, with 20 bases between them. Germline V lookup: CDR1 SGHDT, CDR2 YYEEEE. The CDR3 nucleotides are TGTGCCAGCAGCGAGGATCTGGGACACAGGGTCACCGGGGAGCTGTTTTTT. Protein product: CASSEDLGHRVTGELFF. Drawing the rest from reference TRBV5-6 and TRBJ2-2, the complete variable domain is DAGVTQSPTHLIKTRGQQVTLRCSPKSGHDTVSWYQQALGQGPQFIFQYYEEEERQRGNFPDRFSGHQFPNYSSELNVNALLLGDSALYLCASSEDLGHRVTGELFFGEGSRLTVL.

Here the CDR3 DNA reads TGTGCCAGCAGCCTAATGGGGAGGGGCTACACCTTC. Translated: CASSLMGRGYTF. The chain has TRBV7-2 and TRBJ1-2; no clear D. Trimming removed 5 bases at V and 8 bases at J, with 12 bases between. The length of the CDR3 is 12 residues. Germline CDR1 is SGHTA and CDR2 is FQGNSA.

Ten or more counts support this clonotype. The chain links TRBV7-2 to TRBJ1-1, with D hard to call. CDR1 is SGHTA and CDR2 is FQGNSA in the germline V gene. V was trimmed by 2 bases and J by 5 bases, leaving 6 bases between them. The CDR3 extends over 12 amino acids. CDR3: CASSLRETEAFF. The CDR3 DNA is TGTGCCAGCAGCTTACGAGAGACTGAAGCTTTCTTT. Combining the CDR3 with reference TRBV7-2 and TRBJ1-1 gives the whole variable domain GAGVSQSPSNKVTEKGKDVELRCDPISGHTALYWYRQSLGQGLEFLIYFQGNSAPDKSGLPSDRFSAERTGGSVSTLTIQRTQQEDSAVYLCASSLRETEAFFGQGTRLTVV.

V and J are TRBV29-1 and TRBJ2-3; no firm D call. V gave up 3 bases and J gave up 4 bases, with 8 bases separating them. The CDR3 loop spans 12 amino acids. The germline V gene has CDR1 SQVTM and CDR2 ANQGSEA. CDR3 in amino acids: CSVDRAADTQYF. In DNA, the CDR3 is TGCAGCGTTGATAGGGCTGCAGATACGCAGTATTTT.

The CDR3 DNA reads TGCGCCAGCAGCCAACGGGGGGGAGGCACTGAAGCTTTCTTT. Amino acid sequence: CASSQRGGGTEAFF. The rearrangement links TRBV4-1 to TRBJ1-1; D might be TRBD1 (5 bases). The germline gives CDR1 MGHRA, CDR2 YSYEKL. The length of the CDR3 is 14 residues. V lost 2 bases and J lost 4, with 11 bases in between.

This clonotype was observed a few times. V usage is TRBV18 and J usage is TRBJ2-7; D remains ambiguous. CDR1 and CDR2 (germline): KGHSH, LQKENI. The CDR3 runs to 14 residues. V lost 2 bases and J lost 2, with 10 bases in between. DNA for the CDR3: TGTGCCAGCTCACCAAACACTAAACCCTACGAGCAGTACGTC. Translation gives CASSPNTKPYEQYV.

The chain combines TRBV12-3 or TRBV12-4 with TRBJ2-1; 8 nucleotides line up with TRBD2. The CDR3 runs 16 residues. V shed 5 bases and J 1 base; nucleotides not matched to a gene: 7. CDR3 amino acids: CASSTRGGLSYNEQFF. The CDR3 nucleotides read TGTGCCAGCAGTACCCGGGGGGGCCTATCCTACAATGAGCAGTTCTTC.

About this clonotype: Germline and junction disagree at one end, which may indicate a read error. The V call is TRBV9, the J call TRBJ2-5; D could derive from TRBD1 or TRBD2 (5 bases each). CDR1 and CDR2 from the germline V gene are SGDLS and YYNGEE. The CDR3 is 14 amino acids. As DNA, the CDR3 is TGTGCCAGCGGCGTCGCCGGGACCACGCAGACCCAGTACTTC. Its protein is CASGVAGTTQTQYF.

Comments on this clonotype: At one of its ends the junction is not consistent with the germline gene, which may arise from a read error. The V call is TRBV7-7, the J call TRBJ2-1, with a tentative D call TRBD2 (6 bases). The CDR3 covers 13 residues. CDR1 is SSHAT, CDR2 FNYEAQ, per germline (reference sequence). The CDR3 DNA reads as TGTGCTAGCAGCTTAGCAGCGGGCAATGAGCAGTTCTTC. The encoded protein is CASSLAAGNEQFF.

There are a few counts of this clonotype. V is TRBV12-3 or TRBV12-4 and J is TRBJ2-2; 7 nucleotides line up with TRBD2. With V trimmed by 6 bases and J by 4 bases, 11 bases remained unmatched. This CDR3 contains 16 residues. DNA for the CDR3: TGTGCCAGCAGAGGAATGGGAGGGTCCACCACCGGGGAGCTGTTTTTT. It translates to CASRGMGGSTTGELFF.